This T cell receptor beta chain came from a study of T cell changes during pregnancy in multiple sclerosis. Sequencing was performed with immunoSEQ multiplex PCR; in TCRdb, only in-frame clones are kept and a portion is missing. The sample has 35,000 to 45,000 clones, around nine tenths seen once. V dropped 8 bases and J dropped 0 bases, with 7 bases sitting between them. Germline V CDR1 and CDR2: SGDLS, YYNGEE. The CDR3 sequence is 12 residues long. The chain is built from TRBV9 and TRBJ2-3, with D possibly matching TRBD1 (6 bases). The sequencing used CD4+ T cells from peripheral blood mononuclear cells, collected after pregnancy. The TCR sequence derives from a female donor with multiple sclerosis, enrolled in a pregnancy study. The CDR3 coding sequence is TGTGCCAGTGGACAGAGCACAGATACGCAGTATTTT. Encoded protein: CASGQSTDTQYF.